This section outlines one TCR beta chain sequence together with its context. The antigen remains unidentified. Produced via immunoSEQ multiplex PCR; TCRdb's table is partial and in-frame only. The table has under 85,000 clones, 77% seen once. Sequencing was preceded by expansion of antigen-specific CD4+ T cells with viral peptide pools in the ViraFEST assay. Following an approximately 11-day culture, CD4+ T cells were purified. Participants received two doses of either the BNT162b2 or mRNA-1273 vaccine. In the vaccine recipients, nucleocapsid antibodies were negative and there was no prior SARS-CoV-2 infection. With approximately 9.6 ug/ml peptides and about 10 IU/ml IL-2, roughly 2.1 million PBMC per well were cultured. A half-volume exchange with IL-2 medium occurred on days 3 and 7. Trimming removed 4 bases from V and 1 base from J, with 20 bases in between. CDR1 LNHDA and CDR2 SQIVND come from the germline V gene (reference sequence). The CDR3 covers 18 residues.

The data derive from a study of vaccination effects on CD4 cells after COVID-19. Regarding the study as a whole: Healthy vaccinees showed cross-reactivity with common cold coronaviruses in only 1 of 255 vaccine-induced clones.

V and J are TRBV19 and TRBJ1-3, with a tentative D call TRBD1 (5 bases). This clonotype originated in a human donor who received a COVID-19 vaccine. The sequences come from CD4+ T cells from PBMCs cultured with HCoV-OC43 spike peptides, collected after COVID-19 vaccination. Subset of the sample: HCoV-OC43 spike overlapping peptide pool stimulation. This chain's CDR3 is CASSRRVLTESSGNTIYF. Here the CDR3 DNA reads TGTGCCAGTAGTAGGCGGGTATTGACAGAAAGTTCTGGAAACACCATATATTTT.